This TCR beta chain was sequenced during a study of blood T cell repertoires in COVID-19. Generated by immunoSEQ multiplex PCR, the TCRdb table keeps only in-frame clones and is missing some. The sample has about 480,000 clones, more than 75% seen once. Germline CDR1 reads PRHDT; CDR2 reads FYEKMQ (reference sequence). The CDR3 spans 16 residues. Germline trimming cut 4 bases from V and 6 bases from J; bases unmatched to any gene: 5. Sequencing used PBMCs or T cells enriched from blood (not recorded which). The receptor comes from a woman aged 40 to 49 who had recovered from COVID-19. The V and J genes are TRBV13 and TRBJ1-6; TRBD1 agrees at 11 bases. CDR3 sequence reads: CASSYGQGASNSPLHF. The DNA of the CDR3 is TGTGCCAGCAGCTACGGACAGGGGGCGAGTAATTCACCCCTCCACTTT.